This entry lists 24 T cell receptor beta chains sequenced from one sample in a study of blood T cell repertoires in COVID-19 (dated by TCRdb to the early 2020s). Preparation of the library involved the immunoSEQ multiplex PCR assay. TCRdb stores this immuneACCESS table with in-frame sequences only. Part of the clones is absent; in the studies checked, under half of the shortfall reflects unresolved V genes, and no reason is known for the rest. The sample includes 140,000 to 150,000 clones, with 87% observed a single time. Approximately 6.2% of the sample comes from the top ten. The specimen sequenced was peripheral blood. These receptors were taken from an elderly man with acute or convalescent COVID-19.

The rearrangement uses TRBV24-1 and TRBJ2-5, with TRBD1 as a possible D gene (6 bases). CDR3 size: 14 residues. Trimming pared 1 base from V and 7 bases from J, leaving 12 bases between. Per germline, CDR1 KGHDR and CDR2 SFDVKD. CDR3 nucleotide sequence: TGTGCCACCAGTGATTTCCAGGGGTTAGGGACCCAGTACTTC. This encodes CATSDFQGLGTQYF.

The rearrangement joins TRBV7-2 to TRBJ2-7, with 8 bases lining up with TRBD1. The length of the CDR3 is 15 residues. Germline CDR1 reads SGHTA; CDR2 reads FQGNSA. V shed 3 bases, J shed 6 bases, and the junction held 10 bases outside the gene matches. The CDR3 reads CASSFIRTGRSEQYF. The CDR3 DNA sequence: TGTGCCAGCAGCTTCATAAGGACAGGGAGGAGCGAGCAGTACTTC.

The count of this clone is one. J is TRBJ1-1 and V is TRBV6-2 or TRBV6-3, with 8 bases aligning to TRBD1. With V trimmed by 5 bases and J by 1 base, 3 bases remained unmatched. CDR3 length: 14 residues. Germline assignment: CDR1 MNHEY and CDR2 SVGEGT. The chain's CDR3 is CASSGQGPNTEAFF. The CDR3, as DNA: TGTGCCAGCAGTGGACAGGGTCCGAACACTGAAGCTTTCTTT.

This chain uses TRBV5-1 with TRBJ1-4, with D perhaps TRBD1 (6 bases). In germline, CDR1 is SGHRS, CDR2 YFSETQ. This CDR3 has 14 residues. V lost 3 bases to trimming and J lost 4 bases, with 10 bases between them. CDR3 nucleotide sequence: TGCGCCAGCAGCTGGGACACACTTAATGAAAAACTGTTTTTT. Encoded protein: CASSWDTLNEKLFF.

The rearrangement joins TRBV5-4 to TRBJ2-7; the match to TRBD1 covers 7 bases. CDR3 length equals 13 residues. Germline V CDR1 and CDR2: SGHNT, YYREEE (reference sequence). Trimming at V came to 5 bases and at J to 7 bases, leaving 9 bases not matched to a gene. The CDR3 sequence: CASSQTGSREQYF. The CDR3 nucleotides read TGTGCCAGCAGTCAGACAGGGTCGAGGGAGCAGTACTTC.

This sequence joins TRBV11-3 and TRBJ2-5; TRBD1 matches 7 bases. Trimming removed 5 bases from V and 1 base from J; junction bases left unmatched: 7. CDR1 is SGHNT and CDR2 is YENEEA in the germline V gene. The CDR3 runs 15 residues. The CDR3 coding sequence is TGTGCCAGCAGCACGAACCGGGACAGCCAAGAGACCCAGTACTTC. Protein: CASSTNRDSQETQYF.

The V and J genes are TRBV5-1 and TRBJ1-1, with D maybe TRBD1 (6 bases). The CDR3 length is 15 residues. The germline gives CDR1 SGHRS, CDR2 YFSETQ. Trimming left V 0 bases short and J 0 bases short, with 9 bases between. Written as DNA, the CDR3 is TGCGCCAGCAGCTTGGACCCAGGGGTGAACACTGAAGCTTTCTTT. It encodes CASSLDPGVNTEAFF.

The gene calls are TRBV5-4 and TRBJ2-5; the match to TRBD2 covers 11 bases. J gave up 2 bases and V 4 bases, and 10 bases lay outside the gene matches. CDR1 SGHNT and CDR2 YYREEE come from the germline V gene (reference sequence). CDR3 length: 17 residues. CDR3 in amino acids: CASSLAARLAGQETQYF. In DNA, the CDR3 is TGTGCCAGCAGCCTGGCAGCTCGACTAGCGGGACAAGAGACCCAGTACTTC.

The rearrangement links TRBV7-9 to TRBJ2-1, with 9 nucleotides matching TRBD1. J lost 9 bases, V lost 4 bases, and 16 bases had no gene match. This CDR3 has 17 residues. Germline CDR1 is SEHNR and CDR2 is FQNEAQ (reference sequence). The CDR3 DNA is TGTGCCAGCAGCTCCGATCAACCAAAATACAGGGGGCGTGAGCAGTTCTTC. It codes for CASSSDQPKYRGREQFF.

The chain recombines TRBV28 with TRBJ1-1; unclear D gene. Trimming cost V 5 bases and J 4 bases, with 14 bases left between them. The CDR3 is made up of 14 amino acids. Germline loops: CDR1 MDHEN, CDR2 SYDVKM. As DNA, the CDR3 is TGTGCCAGCAGTACCAGTACTAGGGCCACTGAAGCTTTCTTT. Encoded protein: CASSTSTRATEAFF.

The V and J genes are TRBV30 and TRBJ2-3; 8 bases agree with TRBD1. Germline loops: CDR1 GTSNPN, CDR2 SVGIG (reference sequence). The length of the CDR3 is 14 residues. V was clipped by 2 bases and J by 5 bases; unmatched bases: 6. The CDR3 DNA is TGTGCCTGGAGTCCAGGGGGCGGTTTAGATACGCAGTATTTT. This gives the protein CAWSPGGGLDTQYF.

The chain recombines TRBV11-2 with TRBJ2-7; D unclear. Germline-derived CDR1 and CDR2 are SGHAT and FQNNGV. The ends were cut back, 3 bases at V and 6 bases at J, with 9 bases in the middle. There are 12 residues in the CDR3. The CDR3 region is CASSFPAAEQYF. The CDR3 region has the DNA TGTGCCAGCAGCTTCCCGGCGGCCGAGCAGTACTTC. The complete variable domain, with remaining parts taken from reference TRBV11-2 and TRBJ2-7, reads EAGVAQSPRYKIIEKRQSVAFWCNPISGHATLYWYQQILGQGPKLLIQFQNNGVVDDSQLPKDRFSAERLKGVDSTLKIQPAKLEDSAVYLCASSFPAAEQYFGPGTRLTVT.

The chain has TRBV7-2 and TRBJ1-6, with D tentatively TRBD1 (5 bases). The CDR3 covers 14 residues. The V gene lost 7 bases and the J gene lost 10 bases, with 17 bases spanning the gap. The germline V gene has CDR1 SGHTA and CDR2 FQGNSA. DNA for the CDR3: TGTGCCAGCACCCTGGCGGGGCTTAGCTCACCCCTCCACTTT. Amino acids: CASTLAGLSSPLHF.

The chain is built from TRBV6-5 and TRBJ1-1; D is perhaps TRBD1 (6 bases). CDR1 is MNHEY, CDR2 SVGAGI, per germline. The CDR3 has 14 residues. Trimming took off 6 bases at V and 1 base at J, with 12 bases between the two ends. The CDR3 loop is CASRQGSPNTEAFF. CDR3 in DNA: TGTGCCAGCAGGCAGGGGTCTCCGAACACTGAAGCTTTCTTT.

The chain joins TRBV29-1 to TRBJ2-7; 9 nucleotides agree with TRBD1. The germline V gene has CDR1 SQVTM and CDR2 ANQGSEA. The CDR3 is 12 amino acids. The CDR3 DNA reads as TGCAGTATAAGACAGGGGGCCTACGAGCAGTACTTC. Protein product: CSIRQGAYEQYF.

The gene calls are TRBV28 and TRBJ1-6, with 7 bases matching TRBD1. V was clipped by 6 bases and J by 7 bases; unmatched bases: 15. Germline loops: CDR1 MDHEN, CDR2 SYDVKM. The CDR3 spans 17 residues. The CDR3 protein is CASRRQGVPVKNSPLHF. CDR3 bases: TGTGCCAGCAGACGACAGGGCGTACCCGTAAAAAATTCACCCCTCCACTTT. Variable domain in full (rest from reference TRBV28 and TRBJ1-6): DVKVTQSSRYLVKRTGEKVFLECVQDMDHENMFWYRQDPGLGLRLIYFSYDVKMKEKGDIPEGYSVSREKKERFSLILESASTNQTSMYLCASRRQGVPVKNSPLHFGNGTRLTVT.

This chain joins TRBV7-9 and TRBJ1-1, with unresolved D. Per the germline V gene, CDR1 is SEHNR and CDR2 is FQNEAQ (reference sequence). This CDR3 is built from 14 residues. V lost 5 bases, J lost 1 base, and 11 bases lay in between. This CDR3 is CASSRGEWNTEAFF. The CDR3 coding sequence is TGTGCCAGCAGCCGCGGGGAGTGGAACACTGAAGCTTTCTTT.

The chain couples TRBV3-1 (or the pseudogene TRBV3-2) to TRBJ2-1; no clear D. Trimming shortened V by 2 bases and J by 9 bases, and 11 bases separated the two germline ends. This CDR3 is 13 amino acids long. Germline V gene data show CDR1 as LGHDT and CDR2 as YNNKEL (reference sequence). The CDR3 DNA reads TGTGCCAGCAGCCAAAGAGGCCGAGGTGAGCAGTTCTTC. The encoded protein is CASSQRGRGEQFF.

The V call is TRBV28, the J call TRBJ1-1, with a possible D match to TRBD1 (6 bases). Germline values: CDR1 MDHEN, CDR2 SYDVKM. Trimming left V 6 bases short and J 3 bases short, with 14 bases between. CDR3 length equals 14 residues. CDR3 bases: TGTGCCAGCAGCCTACAGGGAAGGTACACTGAAGCTTTCTTT. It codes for CASSLQGRYTEAFF.

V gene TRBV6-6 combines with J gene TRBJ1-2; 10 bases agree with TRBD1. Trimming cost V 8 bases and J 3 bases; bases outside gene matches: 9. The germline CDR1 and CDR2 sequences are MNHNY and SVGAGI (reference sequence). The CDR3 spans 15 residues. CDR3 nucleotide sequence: TGTGCCAGCTCAATGACAGGGGGCTGGGACTATGGCTACACCTTC. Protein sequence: CASSMTGGWDYGYTF.

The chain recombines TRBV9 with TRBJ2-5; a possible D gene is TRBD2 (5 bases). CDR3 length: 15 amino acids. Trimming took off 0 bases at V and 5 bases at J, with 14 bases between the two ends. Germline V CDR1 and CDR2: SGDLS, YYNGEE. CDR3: CASSVGGLTGETQYF. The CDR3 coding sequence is TGTGCCAGCAGCGTAGGAGGCCTAACGGGGGAGACCCAGTACTTC.

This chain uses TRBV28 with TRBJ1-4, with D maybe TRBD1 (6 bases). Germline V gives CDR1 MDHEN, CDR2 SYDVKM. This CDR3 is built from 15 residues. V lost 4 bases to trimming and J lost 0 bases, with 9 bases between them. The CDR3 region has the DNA TGTGCCAGCAGTTGGCGGACAGCAACTAATGAAAAACTGTTTTTT. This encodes CASSWRTATNEKLFF. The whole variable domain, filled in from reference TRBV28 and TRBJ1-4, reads DVKVTQSSRYLVKRTGEKVFLECVQDMDHENMFWYRQDPGLGLRLIYFSYDVKMKEKGDIPEGYSVSREKKERFSLILESASTNQTSMYLCASSWRTATNEKLFFGSGTQLSVL.

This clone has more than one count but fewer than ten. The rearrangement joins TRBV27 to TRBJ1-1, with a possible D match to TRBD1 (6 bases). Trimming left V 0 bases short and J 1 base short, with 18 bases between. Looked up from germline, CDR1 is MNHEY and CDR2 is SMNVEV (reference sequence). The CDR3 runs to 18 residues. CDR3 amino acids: CASSLSPGAGATNTEAFF. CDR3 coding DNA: TGTGCCAGCAGTTTATCGCCCGGGGCAGGGGCAACGAACACTGAAGCTTTCTTT.

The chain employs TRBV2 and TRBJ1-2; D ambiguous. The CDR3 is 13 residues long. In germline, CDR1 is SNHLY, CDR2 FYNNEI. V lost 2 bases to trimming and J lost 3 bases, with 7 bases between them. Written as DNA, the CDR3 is TGTGCCAGCAGTGAAAACACCTACTATGGCTACACCTTC. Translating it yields CASSENTYYGYTF.